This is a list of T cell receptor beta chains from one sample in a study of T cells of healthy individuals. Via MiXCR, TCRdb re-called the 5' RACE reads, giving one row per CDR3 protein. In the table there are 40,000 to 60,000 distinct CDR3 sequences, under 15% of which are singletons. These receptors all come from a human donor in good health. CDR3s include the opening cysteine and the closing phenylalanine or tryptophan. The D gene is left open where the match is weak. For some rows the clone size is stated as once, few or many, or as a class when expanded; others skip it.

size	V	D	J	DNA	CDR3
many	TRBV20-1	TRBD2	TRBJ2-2	TGCAGTGCTAGTCTAGCGGGTAGGGATGACGGGGAGCTGTTTTTT	CSASLAGRDDGELFF
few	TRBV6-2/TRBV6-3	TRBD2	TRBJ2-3	TGTGCCAGCAGTTACGGGACTAGCGTGGGGGATACGCAGTATTTT	CASSYGTSVGDTQYF
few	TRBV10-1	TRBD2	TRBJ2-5	TGCGCCAGCAGTAACTCGAATATAGCGGGAGGTGAGACCCAGTACTTC	CASSNSNIAGGETQYF
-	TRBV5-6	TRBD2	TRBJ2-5	TGTGCCAGCAGCCCCCGGGGTGGGGCGGGAGAAGAGACCCAGTACTTC	CASSPRGGAGEETQYF
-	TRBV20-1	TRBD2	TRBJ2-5	TGCAGTGCAGTAGACGGGGTAGCGGGGCAGGAGACCCAGTACTTC	CSAVDGVAGQETQYF
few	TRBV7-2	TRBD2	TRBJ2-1	TGTGCCAGCAGCCCGGGACTAGCGGGGTACAATGAGCAGTTCTTC	CASSPGLAGYNEQFF
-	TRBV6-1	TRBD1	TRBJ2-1	TGTGCCAGCAGCGAACCGGGACAGGCGACCTACAATGAGCAGTTCTTC	CASSEPGQATYNEQFF
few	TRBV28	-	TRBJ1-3	TGTGCCAGCAACCACAGGAGCTCTGGAAACACCATATATTTT	CASNHRSSGNTIYF
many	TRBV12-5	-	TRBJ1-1	TGTGCTAGTGGTTCGGACGTATCTGAAGCTTTCTTT	CASGSDVSEAFF
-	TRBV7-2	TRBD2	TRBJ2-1	TGTGCCAGCAGCCGACTAGCATCCACCGACTACAATGAGCAGTTCTTC	CASSRLASTDYNEQFF
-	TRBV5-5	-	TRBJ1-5	TGTGCCAGCAGCTTGGCGGGTTTCGGGCAGCCCCAGCATTTT	CASSLAGFGQPQHF
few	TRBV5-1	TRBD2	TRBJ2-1	TGCGCCAGCAGGATCGGGAGGGCCATGAGTGAGCAGTTCTTC	CASRIGRAMSEQFF
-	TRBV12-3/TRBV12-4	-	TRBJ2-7	TGTGCCAGCAGCGACCTCTTGTACTACGAGCAGTACTTC	CASSDLLYYEQYF
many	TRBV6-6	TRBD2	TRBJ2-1	TGTGCCAGCTGGTCCCCGGGCGTATATAGCGGGAGGGCCCATGAGCAGTTCTTC	CASWSPGVYSGRAHEQFF
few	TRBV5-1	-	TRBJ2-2	TGCGCCAGCAGTCACTGGGACCTAACCGGGGAGCTGTTTTTT	CASSHWDLTGELFF
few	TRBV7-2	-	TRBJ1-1	TGTGCCAGCAGCTTAACCGGCGGATTGGGTCCGATGGCTTTCTTT	CASSLTGGLGPMAFF
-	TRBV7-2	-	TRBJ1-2	TGTGCCAGCAGCTTACGGGGGGAGTATGGCTACACCTTC	CASSLRGEYGYTF
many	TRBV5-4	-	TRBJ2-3	TGTGCCAGCAGCCCCGCGGGCGGGCCACTTAGCACAGATACGCAGTATTTT	CASSPAGGPLSTDTQYF
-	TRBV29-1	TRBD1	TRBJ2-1	TGCAGCGTTCGGGACAGGAGCTCCTACAATGAGCAGTTCTTC	CSVRDRSSYNEQFF
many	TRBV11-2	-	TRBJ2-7	TGTGCCAGCAGCTTATATGACTTCCTCGCCTACGAGCAGTACTTC	CASSLYDFLAYEQYF
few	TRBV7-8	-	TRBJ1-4	TGTGCCAGCAGCTCGGGACCGCTTAATGAAAAACTGTTTTTT	CASSSGPLNEKLFF
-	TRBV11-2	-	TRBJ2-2	TGTGCCAGCAGCTTTGGGGGGCTAGGTCGTACCGGGGAGCTGTTTTTT	CASSFGGLGRTGELFF
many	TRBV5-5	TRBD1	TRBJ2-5	TGTGCCAGCAGCTCGCAGGGACAGAGGATTTACCAAGAGACCCAGTACTTC	CASSSQGQRIYQETQYF
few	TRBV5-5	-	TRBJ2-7	TGTGCCAGCAGCTTGGCCGGGCAGACCGAGCAGTACTTC	CASSLAGQTEQYF
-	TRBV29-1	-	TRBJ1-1	TGCAGCGTCGAACGGGGGGAAACCGAAGCTTTCTTT	CSVERGETEAFF
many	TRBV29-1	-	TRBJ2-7	TGCAGCGTTGAAACTACGCCGGGGAACGAGCAGTACTTC	CSVETTPGNEQYF
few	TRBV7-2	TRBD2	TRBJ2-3	TGTGCCAGCAGCCTTTTAGCGGGAGGTGTCACAGATACGCAGTATTTT	CASSLLAGGVTDTQYF
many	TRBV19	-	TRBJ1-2	TGTGCCAGTATAGCAGGGACCTATGGCTACACCTTC	CASIAGTYGYTF
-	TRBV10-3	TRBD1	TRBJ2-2	TGTGCCATCAGGGGACAGGGAGCGAACACCGGGGAGCTGTTTTTT	CAIRGQGANTGELFF
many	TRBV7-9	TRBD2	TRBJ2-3	TGTGCCAGCAGCCCCCGGACTAGCGGAGATACGCAGTATTTT	CASSPRTSGDTQYF
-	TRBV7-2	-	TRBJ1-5	TGTGCCAGCAGCTTCCCTAGTCAGCCCCAGCATTTT	CASSFPSQPQHF
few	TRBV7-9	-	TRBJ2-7	TGTGCCAGCAGTTCAAGCGGACCCAGGGAGCAGTACTTC	CASSSSGPREQYF
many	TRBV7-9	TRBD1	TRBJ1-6	TGTGCCAGCAGTCGACAGGGTGCACCCCTCCACTTT	CASSRQGAPLHF
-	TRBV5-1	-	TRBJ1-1	TGCGCCAGCAGCTTGGACGGGACGGTGAACACTGAAGCTTTCTTT	CASSLDGTVNTEAFF
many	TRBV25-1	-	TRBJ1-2	TGTGCCAGCAGTGAATTCGCTACGACCTTCTTC	CASSEFATTFF
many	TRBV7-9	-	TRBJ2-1	TGTGCCAGCAGCCCGGTAGCCGGCAATGAGCAGTTCTTC	CASSPVAGNEQFF
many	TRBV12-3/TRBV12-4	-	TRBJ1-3	TGTGCCAGCAGTTTAGCCGCCCCAGGCTCTGGAAACACCATATATTTT	CASSLAAPGSGNTIYF
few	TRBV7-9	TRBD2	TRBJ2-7	TGTGCCAGCAGCCCCCGTGGCGGGAGACACTACGAGCAGTACTTC	CASSPRGGRHYEQYF
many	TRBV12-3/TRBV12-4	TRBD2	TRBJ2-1	TGTGCCAGCAGTTTATCCCATAGCGGGGGGGCCATCAATGAGCAGTTCTTC	CASSLSHSGGAINEQFF
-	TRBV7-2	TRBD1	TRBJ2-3	TGTGCCAGCAGCTTCCTCGGACAGGGGGCTGGAGATACGCAGTATTTT	CASSFLGQGAGDTQYF
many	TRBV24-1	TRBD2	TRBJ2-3	TGTGCCACCAGTGGGATTCCTAGCGGGTACCGCACAGATACGCAGTATTTT	CATSGIPSGYRTDTQYF
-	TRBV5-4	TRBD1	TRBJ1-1	TGTGCCAGCAGCATACGGACAGGGTGTACTGAAGCTTTCTTT	CASSIRTGCTEAFF
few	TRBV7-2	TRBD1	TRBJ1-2	TGTGCCAGCAGCGTTTCTAGAGGCTTCTGGACAGGGGGGAACTATGGCTACACCTTC	CASSVSRGFWTGGNYGYTF
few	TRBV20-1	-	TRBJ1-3	TGCAGTGGAAGTCGAGGGGCTGGAAACACCATATATTTT	CSGSRGAGNTIYF
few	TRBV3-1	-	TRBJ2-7	TGTGCCAGCAGCCAAGAAAGGAACGAGCAGTACTTC	CASSQERNEQYF
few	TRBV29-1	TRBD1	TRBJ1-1	TGCAGCGTCGCGAGCCAGGGGGCGGGAACTGAAGCTTTCTTT	CSVASQGAGTEAFF
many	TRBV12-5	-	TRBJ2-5	TGTGCTAGTGGTTGGGGTCCGCAAGAGACCCAGTACTTC	CASGWGPQETQYF
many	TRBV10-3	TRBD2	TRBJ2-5	TGTGCCATCAGTGAGTCGCCAGCGGGACTTCAAGAGACCCAGTACTTC	CAISESPAGLQETQYF
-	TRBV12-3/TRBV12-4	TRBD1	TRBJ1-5	TGTGAAAGAAGTAGACAGGGTCCACGGCAGCCCCAGCATTTT	CERSRQGPRQPQHF
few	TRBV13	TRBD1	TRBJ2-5	TGTGCCAGCAGCCCCTACAGGGGAGAGACCCAGTACTTC	CASSPYRGETQYF